The clone carrying this TCR beta chain has more than one count but fewer than ten. Its antigen is still unknown. This sample is part of a study of blood T cells in healthy people across ages. V lost 5 bases to trimming and J lost 4 bases; unmatched junction nucleotides: 7. The CDR3 totals 15 residues. Germline CDR1 MNHEY, CDR2 SMNVEV (reference sequence). Through a sample-barcoded 5' primer and a J-beta primer mix, a second PCR was run for 7 to 11 cycles. MiXCR, run by TCRdb on the 5' RACE reads, gives a single entry per CDR3 protein. The sample has about 1.6 million distinct CDR3 sequences; almost 35% are singletons. Study-level points and caveats: Greater diversity and more naive CD4+ cells were seen in long-lived donors than in aged donors. Lack of knowledge of donor CMV status possibly confounded expanded clonotype changes. In older individuals, TCR beta diversity per million T cells was lower, falling roughly linearly with age.

The chain combines TRBV27 with TRBJ2-5; 10 positions agree with TRBD1. The sample comprised blood. This clonotype was obtained from a woman aged 25 to 45 in good health. CDR3 DNA: TGTGCCAGCAGTCGGGGACAGGGGACGGGAGAGACCCAGTACTTC. Protein: CASSRGQGTGETQYF.